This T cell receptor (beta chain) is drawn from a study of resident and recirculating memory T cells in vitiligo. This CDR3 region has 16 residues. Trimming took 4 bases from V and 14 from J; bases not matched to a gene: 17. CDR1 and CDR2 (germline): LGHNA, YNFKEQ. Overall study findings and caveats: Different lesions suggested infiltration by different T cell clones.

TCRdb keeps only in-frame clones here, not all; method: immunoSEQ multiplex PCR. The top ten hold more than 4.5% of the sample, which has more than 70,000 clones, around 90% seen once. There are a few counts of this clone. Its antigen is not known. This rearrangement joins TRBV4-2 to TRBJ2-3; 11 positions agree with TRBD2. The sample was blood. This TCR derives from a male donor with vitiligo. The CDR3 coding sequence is TGTGCCAGCAGCCCCCGGGTGCCACTTAGCGGGAGGGCCGGGTATTTT. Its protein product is CASSPRVPLSGRAGYF.